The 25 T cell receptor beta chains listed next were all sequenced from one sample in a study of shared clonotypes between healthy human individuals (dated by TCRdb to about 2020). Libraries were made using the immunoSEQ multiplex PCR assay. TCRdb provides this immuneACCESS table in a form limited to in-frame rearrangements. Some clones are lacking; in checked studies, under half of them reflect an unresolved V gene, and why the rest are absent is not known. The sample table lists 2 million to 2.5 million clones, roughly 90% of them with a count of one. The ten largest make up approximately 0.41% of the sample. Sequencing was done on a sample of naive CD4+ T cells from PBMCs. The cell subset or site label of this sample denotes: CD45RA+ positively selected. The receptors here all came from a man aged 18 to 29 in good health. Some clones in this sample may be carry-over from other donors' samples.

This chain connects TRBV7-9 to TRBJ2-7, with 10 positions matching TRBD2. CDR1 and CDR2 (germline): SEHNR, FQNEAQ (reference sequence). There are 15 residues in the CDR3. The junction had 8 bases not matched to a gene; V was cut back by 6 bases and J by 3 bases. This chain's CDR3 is CASRISSGSYYEQYF. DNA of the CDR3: TGTGCCAGCAGAATTTCTAGCGGGAGCTACTACGAGCAGTACTTC.

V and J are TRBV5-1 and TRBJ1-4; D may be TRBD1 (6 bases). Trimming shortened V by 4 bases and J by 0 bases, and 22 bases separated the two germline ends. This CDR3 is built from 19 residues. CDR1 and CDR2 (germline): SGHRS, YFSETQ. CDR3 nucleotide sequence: TGCGCCAGCAGCCCGGGACATACCAACCCCTTTGCAACTAATGAAAAACTGTTTTTT. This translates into CASSPGHTNPFATNEKLFF.

The CDR3 sequence is CASNRQGSGEKLFF. CDR3 nucleotides: TGTGCCAGCAACCGACAGGGTTCGGGTGAAAAACTGTTTTTT. The V gene is TRBV7-8, the J gene TRBJ1-4; 7 nucleotides align to TRBD1. Germline V gene data show CDR1 as SGHVS and CDR2 as FQNEAQ. The CDR3 length is 14 residues. V trimming: 7 bases; J trimming: 7 bases; junction bases outside the gene matches: 9.

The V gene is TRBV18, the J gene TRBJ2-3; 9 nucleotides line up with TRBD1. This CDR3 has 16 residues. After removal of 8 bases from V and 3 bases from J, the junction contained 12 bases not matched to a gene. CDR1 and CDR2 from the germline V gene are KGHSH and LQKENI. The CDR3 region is CASALFTGGLTDTQYF. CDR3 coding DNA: TGTGCCAGCGCCCTTTTTACAGGGGGCTTAACAGATACGCAGTATTTT.

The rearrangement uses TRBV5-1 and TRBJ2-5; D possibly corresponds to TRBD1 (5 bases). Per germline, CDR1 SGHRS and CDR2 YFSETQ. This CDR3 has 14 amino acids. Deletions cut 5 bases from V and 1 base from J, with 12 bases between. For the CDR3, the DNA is TGCGCCAGCAGTGAGGTAGGGGCCCAAGAGACCCAGTACTTC. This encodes CASSEVGAQETQYF.

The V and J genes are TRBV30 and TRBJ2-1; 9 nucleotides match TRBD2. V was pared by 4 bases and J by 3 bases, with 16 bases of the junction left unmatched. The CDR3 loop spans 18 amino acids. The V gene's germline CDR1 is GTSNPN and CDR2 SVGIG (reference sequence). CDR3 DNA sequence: TGTGCCTGGACGGGGAGAGGGCGGGAGGGAACCCACTACAATGAGCAGTTCTTC. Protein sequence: CAWTGRGREGTHYNEQFF.

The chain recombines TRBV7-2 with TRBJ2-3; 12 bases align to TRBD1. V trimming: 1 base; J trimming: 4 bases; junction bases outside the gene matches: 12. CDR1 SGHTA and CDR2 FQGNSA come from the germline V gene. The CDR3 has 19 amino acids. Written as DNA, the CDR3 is TGTGCCAGCAGCTTAGGAGCGGGTTCGGGACAGGGGGCCCCAGATACGCAGTATTTT. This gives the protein CASSLGAGSGQGAPDTQYF.

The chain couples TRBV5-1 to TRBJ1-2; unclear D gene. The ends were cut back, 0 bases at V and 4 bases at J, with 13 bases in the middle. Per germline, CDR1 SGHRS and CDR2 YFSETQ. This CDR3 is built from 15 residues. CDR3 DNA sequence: TGCGCCAGCAGCTTGGATGCAACCCCTGGCTATGGCTACACCTTC. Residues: CASSLDATPGYGYTF.

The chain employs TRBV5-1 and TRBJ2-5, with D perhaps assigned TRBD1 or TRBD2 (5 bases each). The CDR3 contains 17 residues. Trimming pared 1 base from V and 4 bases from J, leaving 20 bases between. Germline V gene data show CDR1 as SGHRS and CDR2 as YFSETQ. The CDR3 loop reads CASSLYGDQRIGETQYF. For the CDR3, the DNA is TGCGCCAGCAGCTTGTACGGGGACCAGAGGATTGGAGAGACCCAGTACTTC.

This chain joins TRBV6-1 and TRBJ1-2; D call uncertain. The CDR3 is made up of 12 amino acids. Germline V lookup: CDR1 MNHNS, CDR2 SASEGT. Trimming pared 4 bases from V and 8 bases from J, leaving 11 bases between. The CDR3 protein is CASSVQERGYTF. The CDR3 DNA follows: TGTGCCAGCAGTGTTCAAGAGAGGGGCTACACCTTC.

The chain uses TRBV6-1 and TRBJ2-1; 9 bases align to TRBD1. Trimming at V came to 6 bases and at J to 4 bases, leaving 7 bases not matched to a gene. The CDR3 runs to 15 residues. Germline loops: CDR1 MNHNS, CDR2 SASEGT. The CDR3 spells CASRTRDRDYNEQFF. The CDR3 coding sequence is TGTGCCAGCAGGACCCGGGACAGGGATTACAATGAGCAGTTCTTC.

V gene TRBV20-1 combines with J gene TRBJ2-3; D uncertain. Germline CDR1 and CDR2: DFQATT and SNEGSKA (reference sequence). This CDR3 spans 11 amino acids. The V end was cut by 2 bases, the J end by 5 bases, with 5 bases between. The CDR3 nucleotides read TGCAGTGCTAGATTGGAAGATACGCAGTATTTT. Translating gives CSARLEDTQYF.

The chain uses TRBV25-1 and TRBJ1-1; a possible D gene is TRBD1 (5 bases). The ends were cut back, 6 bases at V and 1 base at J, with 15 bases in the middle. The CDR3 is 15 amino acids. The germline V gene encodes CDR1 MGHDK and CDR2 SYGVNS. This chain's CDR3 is CASSAPGHPNTEAFF. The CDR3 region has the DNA TGTGCCAGCAGCGCCCCCGGACATCCGAACACTGAAGCTTTCTTT.

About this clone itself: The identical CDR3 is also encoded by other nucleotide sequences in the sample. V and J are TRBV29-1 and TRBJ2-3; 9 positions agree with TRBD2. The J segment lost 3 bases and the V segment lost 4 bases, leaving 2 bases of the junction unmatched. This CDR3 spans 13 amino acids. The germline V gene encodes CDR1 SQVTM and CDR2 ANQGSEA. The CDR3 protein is CSVGGRVTDTQYF. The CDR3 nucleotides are TGCAGCGTTGGCGGGAGGGTTACAGATACGCAGTATTTT.

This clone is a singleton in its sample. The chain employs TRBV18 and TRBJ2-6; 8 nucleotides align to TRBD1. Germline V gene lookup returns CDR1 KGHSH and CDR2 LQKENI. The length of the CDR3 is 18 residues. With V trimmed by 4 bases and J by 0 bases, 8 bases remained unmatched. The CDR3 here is CASSLGLTGGSGANVLTF. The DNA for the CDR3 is TGTGCCAGCTCACTTGGGCTAACAGGGGGCTCTGGGGCCAACGTCCTGACTTTC.

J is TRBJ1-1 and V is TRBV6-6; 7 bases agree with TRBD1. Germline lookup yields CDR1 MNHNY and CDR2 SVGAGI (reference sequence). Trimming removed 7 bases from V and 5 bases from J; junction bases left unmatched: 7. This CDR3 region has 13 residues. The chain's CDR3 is CASTVGGETEAFF. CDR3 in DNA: TGTGCCAGCACCGTAGGGGGCGAAACTGAAGCTTTCTTT.

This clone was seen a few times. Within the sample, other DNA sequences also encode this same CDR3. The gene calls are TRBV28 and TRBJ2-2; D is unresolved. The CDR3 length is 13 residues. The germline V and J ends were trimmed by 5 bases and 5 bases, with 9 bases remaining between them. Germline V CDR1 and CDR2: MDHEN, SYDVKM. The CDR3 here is CASSPPVTGELFF. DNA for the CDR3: TGTGCCAGCAGTCCTCCGGTAACCGGGGAGCTGTTTTTT.

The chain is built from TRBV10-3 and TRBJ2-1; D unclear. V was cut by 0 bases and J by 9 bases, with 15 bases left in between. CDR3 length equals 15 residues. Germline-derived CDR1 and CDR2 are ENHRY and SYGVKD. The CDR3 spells CAISESEQLHPEQFF. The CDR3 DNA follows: TGTGCCATCAGTGAGTCGGAGCAGTTGCACCCTGAGCAGTTCTTC.

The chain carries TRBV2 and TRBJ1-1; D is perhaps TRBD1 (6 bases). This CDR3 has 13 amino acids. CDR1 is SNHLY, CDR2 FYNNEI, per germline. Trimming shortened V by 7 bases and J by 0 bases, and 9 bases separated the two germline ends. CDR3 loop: CASKGQMNTEAFF. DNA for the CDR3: TGTGCCAGCAAAGGACAGATGAACACTGAAGCTTTCTTT.

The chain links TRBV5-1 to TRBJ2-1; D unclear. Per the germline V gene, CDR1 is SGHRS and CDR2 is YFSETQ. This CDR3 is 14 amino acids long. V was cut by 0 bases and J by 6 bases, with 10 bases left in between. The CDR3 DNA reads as TGCGCCAGCAGCTTGGGACACCCTTTCAATGAGCAGTTCTTC. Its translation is CASSLGHPFNEQFF.

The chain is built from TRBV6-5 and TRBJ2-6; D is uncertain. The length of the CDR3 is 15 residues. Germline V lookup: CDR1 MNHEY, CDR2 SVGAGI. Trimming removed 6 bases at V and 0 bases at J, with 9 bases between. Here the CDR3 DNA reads TGTGCCAGCAGGGGCACGCGCTCTGGGGCCAACGTCCTGACTTTC. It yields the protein CASRGTRSGANVLTF.

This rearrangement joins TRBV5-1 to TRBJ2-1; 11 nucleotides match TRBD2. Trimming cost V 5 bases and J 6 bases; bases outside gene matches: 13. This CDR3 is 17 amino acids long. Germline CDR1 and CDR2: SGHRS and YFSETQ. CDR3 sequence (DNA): TGCGCCAGCAGACTGACGCCCGGGACTAGCGGCCGCAATGAGCAGTTCTTC. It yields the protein CASRLTPGTSGRNEQFF.

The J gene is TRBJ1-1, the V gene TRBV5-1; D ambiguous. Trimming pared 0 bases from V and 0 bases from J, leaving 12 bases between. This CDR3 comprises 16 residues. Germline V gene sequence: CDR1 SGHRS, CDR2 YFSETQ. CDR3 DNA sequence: TGCGCCAGCAGCTTGGGACAAACATTTATGAACACTGAAGCTTTCTTT. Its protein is CASSLGQTFMNTEAFF.

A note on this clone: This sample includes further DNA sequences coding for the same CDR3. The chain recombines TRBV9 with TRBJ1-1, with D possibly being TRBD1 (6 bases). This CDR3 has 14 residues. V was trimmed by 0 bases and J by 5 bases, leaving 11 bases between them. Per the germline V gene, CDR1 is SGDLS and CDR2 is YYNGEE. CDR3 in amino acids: CASSVGPGDTEAFF. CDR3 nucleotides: TGTGCCAGCAGCGTAGGCCCAGGGGATACTGAAGCTTTCTTT.

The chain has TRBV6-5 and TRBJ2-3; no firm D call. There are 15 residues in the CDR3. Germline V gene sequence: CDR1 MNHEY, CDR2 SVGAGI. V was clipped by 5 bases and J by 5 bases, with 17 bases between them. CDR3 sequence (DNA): TGTGCCAGCAGTCAGATGCCAGCATTAATAGATACGCAGTATTTT. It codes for CASSQMPALIDTQYF.